The 28 T cell receptor beta chains below were found in one sample sequenced in a study of shared clonotypes between healthy human individuals. The repertoire was sequenced with immunoSEQ multiplex PCR; TCRdb's copy has only in-frame clones and lacks some. The profile covers approximately 2.5 million clones, with roughly nine tenths appearing a single time and around 0.14% taken by the ten largest. Sequencing input: naive CD4+ T cells sorted from blood. The sample's subset: CD45RA+ positively selected. The source of these receptors is a young man in good health.

The CDR3 region is CASSLEPHEQYF. In nucleotides, the CDR3 is TGCGCCAGCAGCCTTGAACCCCACGAGCAGTACTTC. This chain uses TRBV4-3 with TRBJ2-7; D is unclear. The V gene's germline CDR1 is LGHNA and CDR2 YSLEER. V was clipped by 4 bases and J by 5 bases, with 9 bases between them. CDR3 length: 12 residues.

The chain has TRBV4-1 and TRBJ2-1; D might be TRBD2 (7 bases). The CDR3 has 16 residues. V was cut by 2 bases and J by 6 bases, with 17 bases left in between. The germline V gene has CDR1 MGHRA and CDR2 YSYEKL. CDR3: CASSQRMGGAFNEQFF. The CDR3 DNA reads TGCGCCAGCAGCCAAAGGATGGGGGGGGCTTTCAATGAGCAGTTCTTC.

This chain joins TRBV10-1 and TRBJ2-7; 9 bases match TRBD1. Germline V CDR1 and CDR2: WNHNN, SYGVQD (reference sequence). V gave up 3 bases and J gave up 2 bases; unmatched junction bases: 5. This CDR3 is built from 15 residues. CDR3 sequence: CASSDTGTGTYEQYF. The DNA of the CDR3 is TGCGCCAGCAGTGACACCGGGACAGGGACCTACGAGCAGTACTTC.

This chain uses TRBV7-9 with TRBJ1-4; maybe TRBD1 (6 bases). With 3 bases removed from V and 0 bases from J, the gap between germline ends came to 11 bases. Germline V lookup: CDR1 SEHNR, CDR2 FQNEAQ (reference sequence). CDR3 size: 16 residues. CDR3 nucleotide sequence: TGTGCCAGCAGCTTTACAGGGCTTGCAACTAATGAAAAACTGTTTTTT. Translation: CASSFTGLATNEKLFF.

V and J are TRBV5-5 and TRBJ1-5; 10 nucleotides align to TRBD1. Germline CDR1 reads SGHKS; CDR2 reads YYEKEE (reference sequence). The CDR3 totals 17 residues. The V gene end was trimmed by 4 bases and the J gene end by 2 bases; junction bases not matched to a gene: 9. CDR3 region: CASSAGGTGVGNQPQHF. The CDR3 nucleotides are TGTGCCAGCAGCGCCGGCGGGACAGGGGTAGGCAATCAGCCCCAGCATTTT.

The table lists this clone with a few counts. Other DNA sequences in this sample translate to the same CDR3. V gene TRBV7-9 combines with J gene TRBJ1-1; D remains ambiguous. The V end was cut by 1 base, the J end by 7 bases, with 4 bases between. CDR1 SEHNR and CDR2 FQNEAQ come from the germline V gene (reference sequence). This CDR3 has 11 residues. CDR3 bases: TGTGCCAGCAGCTTAGTGGTTGAAGCTTTCTTT. Protein: CASSLVVEAFF. Full variable domain (outside the CDR3, taken from reference TRBV7-9 and TRBJ1-1): DTGVSQNPRHKITKRGQNVTFRCDPISEHNRLYWYRQTLGQGPEFLTYFQNEAQLEKSRLLSDRFSAERPKGSFSTLEIQRTEQGDSAMYLCASSLVVEAFFGQGTRLTVV.

The chain recombines TRBV5-1 with TRBJ1-1, with a weak D call TRBD1 (5 bases). Germline values: CDR1 SGHRS, CDR2 YFSETQ. This CDR3 comprises 14 residues. Trimming removed 3 bases from V and 3 bases from J, with 12 bases in between. Here the CDR3 DNA reads TGCGCCAGCAGCTCGCAGGTGGGGGACACTGAAGCTTTCTTT. Protein sequence: CASSSQVGDTEAFF.

This chain links TRBV13 with TRBJ1-2, with 11 bases lining up with TRBD1. The CDR3 spans 14 residues. Per the germline V gene, CDR1 is PRHDT and CDR2 is FYEKMQ (reference sequence). J gave up 4 bases and V 8 bases, and 6 bases lay outside the gene matches. CDR3 in amino acids: CASFRTGGSYGYTF. Written as DNA, the CDR3 is TGTGCCAGCTTCCGGACAGGGGGCTCCTATGGCTACACCTTC. The variable domain in full, completed from reference TRBV13 and TRBJ1-2, reads AAGVIQSPRHLIKEKRETATLKCYPIPRHDTVYWYQQGPGQDPQFLISFYEKMQSDKGSIPDRFSAQQFSDYHSELNMSSLELGDSALYFCASFRTGGSYGYTFGSGTRLTVV.

This chain joins TRBV6-5 and TRBJ2-7; no firm D call. Germline-derived CDR1 and CDR2 are MNHEY and SVGAGI. There are 15 residues in the CDR3. Trimming removed 0 bases from V and 3 bases from J, with 12 bases in between. The CDR3 sequence: CASSYSMTAGYEQYF. As DNA, the CDR3 is TGTGCCAGCAGTTACTCGATGACGGCAGGCTACGAGCAGTACTTC.

The chain carries TRBV18 and TRBJ1-1; TRBD1 might be the D (5 bases). Per germline, CDR1 KGHSH and CDR2 LQKENI. V lost 8 bases and J lost 8, with 18 bases in between. This CDR3 has 13 residues. The CDR3 DNA reads TGTGCCAGCACCGAACAGGATAAAGGCGAAGCTTTCTTT. Amino acids: CASTEQDKGEAFF.

This chain connects TRBV18 to TRBJ2-7; 7 bases match TRBD2. This CDR3 spans 14 amino acids. Per the germline V gene, CDR1 is KGHSH and CDR2 is LQKENI. V shed 2 bases, J shed 3 bases, and the junction held 4 bases outside the gene matches. CDR3: CASSPAGVNYEQYF. CDR3 nucleotides: TGTGCCAGCTCACCAGCGGGAGTCAACTACGAGCAGTACTTC.

The rearrangement links TRBV5-6 to TRBJ1-4; no definite D call. The CDR3 sequence is 12 residues long. V lost 4 bases, J lost 6 bases, and 7 bases lay in between. The germline CDR1 and CDR2 sequences are SGHDT and YYEEEE. The CDR3 DNA is TGTGCCAGCAGCCGGGCCGATGAAAAACTGTTTTTT. Translation: CASSRADEKLFF.

Only one count was recorded for this clone. The V call is TRBV10-3, the J call TRBJ1-6; the match to TRBD1 covers 7 bases. There are 13 residues in the CDR3. Germline values: CDR1 ENHRY, CDR2 SYGVKD. The J segment lost 6 bases and the V segment lost 10 bases, leaving 6 bases of the junction unmatched. This CDR3 is CASSGTANSPLHF. The DNA for the CDR3 is TGTGCCAGTTCCGGGACAGCTAATTCACCCCTCCACTTT.

The chain links TRBV10-3 to TRBJ2-1; 11 positions match TRBD2. The V segment lost 11 bases and the J segment 12 bases; nucleotides outside the gene matches: 6. Per germline, CDR1 ENHRY and CDR2 SYGVKD. The CDR3 runs 11 residues. CDR3 sequence (DNA): TGTGCCGTTCAGACTAGCGGGACGCAGTTCTTC. Its translation: CAVQTSGTQFF.

The CDR3 loop reads CASSPDRGSYEQYF. For the CDR3, the DNA is TGTGCCAGTAGTCCAGACAGGGGGTCCTACGAGCAGTACTTC. The chain has TRBV19 and TRBJ2-7; 9 nucleotides agree with TRBD1. The ends lost 5 bases at V and 1 base at J; junction bases unmatched: 3. Per the germline V gene, CDR1 is LNHDA and CDR2 is SQIVND (reference sequence). The CDR3 runs 14 residues.

The rearrangement uses TRBV14 and TRBJ2-7; D gene ambiguous. V lost 1 base and J lost 0, with 7 bases in between. Germline loops: CDR1 SGHDN, CDR2 FVKESK. The CDR3 runs 14 residues. The CDR3 nucleotides are TGTGCCAGCAGCCAAGTTGGGTACTCCTACGAGCAGTACTTC. This gives the protein CASSQVGYSYEQYF.

V gene TRBV18 combines with J gene TRBJ1-1, with D perhaps TRBD1 (6 bases). Trimming took off 4 bases at V and 1 base at J, with 13 bases between the two ends. This CDR3 has 15 amino acids. Looked up from germline, CDR1 is KGHSH and CDR2 is LQKENI. CDR3 nucleotide sequence: TGTGCCAGCTCACGTAGCCAACAGGGGAACACTGAAGCTTTCTTT. Translated: CASSRSQQGNTEAFF.

This chain uses TRBV18 with TRBJ2-7; D might be TRBD2 (5 bases). From germline, CDR1 is KGHSH and CDR2 LQKENI. V was shortened by 1 base and J by 2 bases, with 9 bases between the two germline ends. The CDR3 length is 14 residues. CDR3 residues: CASSPQEGAYEQYF. The CDR3 DNA reads as TGTGCCAGCTCACCACAAGAGGGAGCCTACGAGCAGTACTTC.

The chain couples TRBV28 to TRBJ2-2; possibly TRBD1 for D (6 bases). The germline V gene has CDR1 MDHEN and CDR2 SYDVKM. The CDR3 covers 14 residues. The V end lost 10 bases, the J end lost 7 bases, and 19 bases lay between the germline ends. This chain's CDR3 is CATLKGGLGGELFF. CDR3 bases: TGTGCCACCCTAAAAGGGGGTTTGGGCGGGGAGCTGTTTTTT.

The chain carries TRBV4-1 and TRBJ1-6, with 7 bases matching TRBD1. The CDR3 loop spans 17 amino acids. From germline, CDR1 is MGHRA and CDR2 YSYEKL. Trimming cost V 4 bases and J 4 bases; bases outside gene matches: 10. CDR3 loop: CASSPVGTALYNSPLHF. The CDR3 DNA is TGCGCCAGCAGCCCGGTCGGGACAGCCCTTTATAATTCACCCCTCCACTTT.

The chain has TRBV15 and TRBJ2-1, with 8 bases aligning to TRBD2. V dropped 1 base and J dropped 4; count of bases not matched to a gene: 9. Germline CDR1 and CDR2: LNHNV and YYDKDF (reference sequence). The CDR3 loop spans 17 amino acids. DNA for the CDR3: TGTGCCACCAGCAGAGCTATAGGCGGGGGGCTTTACAATGAGCAGTTCTTC. This encodes CATSRAIGGGLYNEQFF.

The V and J genes are TRBV28 and TRBJ1-4, with 7 bases lining up with TRBD1. CDR1 and CDR2 from the germline V gene are MDHEN and SYDVKM. This CDR3 is 15 amino acids long. The junction had 9 bases not matched to a gene; V was cut back by 4 bases and J by 7 bases. CDR3 DNA: TGTGCCAGCAGTTCCCAGGGGGGAGGGGGTGAAAAACTGTTTTTT. It encodes CASSSQGGGGEKLFF.

This sequence joins TRBV19 and TRBJ2-3, with D perhaps TRBD1 or TRBD2 (6 bases each). Trimming removed 1 base at V and 7 bases at J, with 15 bases between. The germline CDR1 and CDR2 sequences are LNHDA and SQIVND (reference sequence). CDR3 length: 15 amino acids. The CDR3 DNA sequence: TGTGCCAGTAGTATAGCACAGGGCGGGATGAATACGCAGTATTTT. Amino acid sequence: CASSIAQGGMNTQYF.

The chain couples TRBV14 to TRBJ1-6, with no clear D. Trimming took off 1 base at V and 7 bases at J, with 8 bases between the two ends. Germline assignment: CDR1 SGHDN and CDR2 FVKESK. This CDR3 is built from 14 residues. Here the CDR3 reads CASSQGSRNSPLHF. The CDR3 region has the DNA TGTGCCAGCAGCCAAGGGTCGAGAAATTCACCCCTCCACTTT.

The chain links TRBV14 to TRBJ2-7, with D perhaps TRBD1 or TRBD2 (5 bases each). Trimming left V 1 base short and J 3 bases short, with 13 bases between. Germline values: CDR1 SGHDN, CDR2 FVKESK. The CDR3 sequence is 15 residues long. CDR3 nucleotide sequence: TGTGCCAGCAGCCAAGTGAGTTGGGGGAACTACGAGCAGTACTTC. This gives the protein CASSQVSWGNYEQYF. Variable domain in full (rest from reference TRBV14 and TRBJ2-7): EAGVTQFPSHSVIEKGQTVTLRCDPISGHDNLYWYRRVMGKEIKFLLHFVKESKQDESGMPNNRFLAERTGGTYSTLKVQPAELEDSGVYFCASSQVSWGNYEQYFGPGTRLTVT.

The V gene is TRBV11-2, the J gene TRBJ2-7, with D possibly matching TRBD2 (5 bases). The CDR3 is 12 residues long. V lost 3 bases to trimming and J lost 6 bases, with 9 bases between them. Germline V lookup: CDR1 SGHAT, CDR2 FQNNGV. The CDR3 loop reads CASSFGSIEQYF. CDR3 DNA sequence: TGTGCCAGCAGCTTTGGGAGCATCGAGCAGTACTTC.

J is TRBJ2-7 and V is TRBV7-2; D remains unclear. The ends were cut back, 10 bases at V and 6 bases at J, with 16 bases in the middle. Germline-derived CDR1 and CDR2 are SGHTA and FQGNSA. The CDR3 is 12 residues long. In nucleotides, the CDR3 is TGTGCCAACCTTTCCCGGTGTTTCGAGCAGTACTTC. It is translated as CANLSRCFEQYF.

CDR3: CASREGFSLLEQYF. CDR3 coding DNA: TGTGCCAGCAGGGAGGGGTTCTCCCTGCTCGAGCAGTACTTC. The chain recombines TRBV28 with TRBJ2-7; TRBD2 might be the D (6 bases). The CDR3 totals 14 residues. The V end was cut by 6 bases, the J end by 6 bases, with 18 bases between. Per the germline V gene, CDR1 is MDHEN and CDR2 is SYDVKM.